Below, 21 T cell receptor beta chains from the same sample are listed, as sequenced in a study of shared clonotypes between healthy human individuals. The method was immunoSEQ multiplex PCR; TCRdb's version includes in-frame clones alone and lacks a portion of them. Here the sample spans approximately 340,000 clones, roughly 80% being singletons. The sequenced material came from memory CD4+ T cells sorted from blood. This sample's subset: CD45RA-negative fraction. Every receptor here comes from a man aged 25 to 40 in good health.

Comments on this clone: It is likely a read error: a sequence one base away is far more abundant. In the same sample, other DNA sequences code for this CDR3. The genes are TRBV5-1 and TRBJ1-3; D possibly corresponds to TRBD1 (5 bases). CDR3 length equals 14 residues. The V and J ends lost 8 bases and 1 base respectively, with 13 bases between them. The V gene's germline CDR1 is SGHRS and CDR2 YFSETQ. This CDR3 is CASTPGGSGNTIYF. In DNA form, the CDR3 reads TGCGCCAGTACCCCTGGGGGGTCTGGAAACACCATATATTTT. The complete variable domain, with remaining parts taken from reference TRBV5-1 and TRBJ1-3, reads KAGVTQTPRYLIKTRGQQVTLSCSPISGHRSVSWYQQTPGQGLQFLFEYFSETQRNKGNFPGRFSGRQFSNSRSEMNVSTLELGDSALYLCASTPGGSGNTIYFGEGSWLTVV.

The V and J genes are TRBV28 and TRBJ1-5, with 7 bases matching TRBD1. Per germline, CDR1 MDHEN and CDR2 SYDVKM. CDR3 size: 14 residues. The J segment lost 4 bases and the V segment lost 5 bases, leaving 5 bases of the junction unmatched. The CDR3 region is CASSRDSHNQPQHF. The CDR3 nucleotides read TGTGCCAGCAGTCGGGACAGTCATAATCAGCCCCAGCATTTT. Looking up the rest from reference TRBV28 and TRBJ1-5 gives the full variable domain: DVKVTQSSRYLVKRTGEKVFLECVQDMDHENMFWYRQDPGLGLRLIYFSYDVKMKEKGDIPEGYSVSREKKERFSLILESASTNQTSMYLCASSRDSHNQPQHFGDGTRLSIL.

The V gene is TRBV5-1, the J gene TRBJ2-1, with D possibly matching TRBD1 (6 bases). The V end lost 2 bases, the J end lost 0 bases, and 12 bases lay between the germline ends. The CDR3 covers 16 residues. Germline CDR1 and CDR2: SGHRS and YFSETQ. The DNA of the CDR3 is TGCGCCAGCAGCTTCCAGGGGATGGGCTCCTACAATGAGCAGTTCTTC. Its translation: CASSFQGMGSYNEQFF.

The rearrangement uses TRBV9 and TRBJ2-2, with 7 bases aligning to TRBD2. CDR1 is SGDLS, CDR2 YYNGEE, per germline. The CDR3 runs 16 residues. V lost 4 bases and J lost 3; bases outside the gene matches: 9. The CDR3 bases are TGTGCCAGCAGCCCCCGGGCGGGAGAATACACCGGGGAGCTGTTTTTT. Its translation: CASSPRAGEYTGELFF.

The chain has TRBV28 and TRBJ1-2, with TRBD1 as a possible D gene (5 bases). Per the germline V gene, CDR1 is MDHEN and CDR2 is SYDVKM. V was shortened by 7 bases and J by 2 bases, with 20 bases between the two germline ends. The CDR3 extends over 16 amino acids. The CDR3 sequence is CASNKRTGWGNYGYTF. The CDR3 nucleotides are TGTGCCAGCAATAAGCGCACGGGCTGGGGCAACTATGGCTACACCTTC.

This clone has ten or more counts. The gene calls are TRBV27 and TRBJ2-3; 8 bases map to TRBD2. Unmatched junction bases numbered 16, after V lost 10 bases and J lost 7 bases. Germline CDR1 is MNHEY and CDR2 is SMNVEV (reference sequence). The CDR3 contains 15 residues. The CDR3 sequence is CATQLNSGTENTQYF. In DNA, the CDR3 is TGTGCCACCCAACTAAATAGCGGGACGGAGAATACGCAGTATTTT.

This clone was counted at least ten times. J is TRBJ1-1 and V is TRBV6-6; 7 bases are a match to TRBD1. Germline CDR1 is MNHNY and CDR2 is SVGAGI (reference sequence). The junction had 8 bases not matched to a gene; V was cut back by 2 bases and J by 2 bases. The CDR3 is 16 amino acids. Here the CDR3 DNA reads TGTGCCAGCAGTTACCCTCCCGGGACAGTCAACACTGAAGCTTTCTTT. Translated, it gives CASSYPPGTVNTEAFF.

V gene TRBV15 combines with J gene TRBJ1-5; D gene unclear. V was cut by 0 bases and J by 4 bases, with 4 bases left in between. Germline assignment: CDR1 LNHNV and CDR2 YYDKDF (reference sequence). The CDR3 extends over 13 amino acids. CDR3 sequence: CATSREGNQPQHF. CDR3 bases: TGTGCCACCAGCAGAGAGGGGAATCAGCCCCAGCATTTT.

The chain combines TRBV15 with TRBJ1-4, with D maybe TRBD1 (6 bases). V was cut by 3 bases and J by 3 bases, with 14 bases left in between. CDR1 and CDR2 from the germline V gene are LNHNV and YYDKDF (reference sequence). The CDR3 is 16 amino acids. The CDR3: CATSSLRGMSNEKLFF. In DNA form, the CDR3 reads TGTGCCACCAGCAGTCTGAGGGGGATGTCTAATGAAAAACTGTTTTTT.

With regard to this clone: The sample holds other DNA sequences that translate to the same CDR3. CDR3 nucleotide sequence: TGTGCCAGCAGTCAACAGGGGACTAACTATGGCTACACCTTC. Its translation is CASSQQGTNYGYTF. The genes are TRBV27 and TRBJ1-2, with 7 nucleotides matching TRBD1. J gave up 0 bases and V 5 bases, and 3 bases lay outside the gene matches. Germline V gives CDR1 MNHEY, CDR2 SMNVEV (reference sequence). This CDR3 is built from 14 residues.

The chain links TRBV7-2 to TRBJ1-1; tentatively, D is TRBD1 (5 bases). There are 13 residues in the CDR3. The ends were cut back, 0 bases at V and 10 bases at J, with 12 bases in the middle. CDR1 and CDR2 from the germline V gene are SGHTA and FQGNSA. The CDR3 region has the DNA TGTGCCAGCAGCTTAGCCAGGGACGCGGCAGCTTTCTTT. This sequence encodes CASSLARDAAAFF.

V usage is TRBV9 and J usage is TRBJ2-7; 9 bases match TRBD2. Germline loops: CDR1 SGDLS, CDR2 YYNGEE. Unmatched junction bases numbered 1, after V lost 3 bases and J lost 3 bases. This CDR3 comprises 13 residues. The CDR3 nucleotides are TGTGCCAGCAGCGGTAGCGGGAGCTACGAGCAGTACTTC. This translates into CASSGSGSYEQYF.

The V call is TRBV28, the J call TRBJ1-2; TRBD1 matches 9 bases. The CDR3 covers 15 residues. Trimming cost V 4 bases and J 3 bases; bases outside gene matches: 6. CDR1 and CDR2 (germline): MDHEN, SYDVKM. As DNA, the CDR3 is TGTGCCAGCAGTTCCACAGGGGGCAAGGACTATGGCTACACCTTC. It specifies CASSSTGGKDYGYTF.

The rearrangement joins TRBV19 to TRBJ1-1, with TRBD1 as a possible D gene (6 bases). CDR3 length: 13 amino acids. Trimming stripped 11 bases from V and 3 bases from J, with 16 bases between. In germline, CDR1 is LNHDA, CDR2 SQIVND (reference sequence). The CDR3 here is CASTGRLDTEAFF. The DNA for the CDR3 is TGTGCCTCAACAGGGAGACTGGACACTGAAGCTTTCTTT.

This clone was detected a few times. V gene TRBV9 combines with J gene TRBJ1-1; D remains unclear. This CDR3 spans 14 amino acids. Trimming cost V 2 bases and J 0 bases, with 8 bases left between them. Germline loops: CDR1 SGDLS, CDR2 YYNGEE. As DNA, the CDR3 is TGTGCCAGCAGCGTGCTAGACATGAACACTGAAGCTTTCTTT. Its protein product is CASSVLDMNTEAFF.

The chain links TRBV19 to TRBJ2-6; no clear D. Germline CDR1 is LNHDA and CDR2 is SQIVND (reference sequence). V dropped 2 bases and J dropped 0 bases, with 2 bases sitting between them. The CDR3 runs to 14 residues. This chain's CDR3 is CASSISSGANVLTF. The DNA of the CDR3 is TGTGCCAGTAGTATAAGCTCTGGGGCCAACGTCCTGACTTTC.

The J gene is TRBJ2-1, the V gene TRBV5-1; 14 bases match TRBD2. This CDR3 is 17 amino acids long. Germline CDR1 is SGHRS and CDR2 is YFSETQ. J was trimmed by 6 bases and V by 0 bases; bases with no gene match: 5. The CDR3 reads CASSLAGTSGSFNEQFF. In nucleotides, the CDR3 is TGCGCCAGCAGCTTGGCGGGGACTAGCGGGAGCTTCAATGAGCAGTTCTTC.

The rearrangement joins TRBV7-2 to TRBJ2-5; D ambiguous. The V end lost 3 bases, the J end lost 5 bases, and 10 bases lay between the germline ends. The CDR3 loop spans 13 amino acids. Per the germline V gene, CDR1 is SGHTA and CDR2 is FQGNSA. The CDR3 spells CASSFVATETQYF. The CDR3 DNA follows: TGTGCCAGCAGCTTTGTAGCCACGGAGACCCAGTACTTC.

This chain joins TRBV2 and TRBJ1-1; 9 bases are a match to TRBD1. The CDR3 consists of 14 residues. The V and J ends lost 8 bases and 3 bases, in that order; junction bases with no gene match: 7. Per germline, CDR1 SNHLY and CDR2 FYNNEI. In nucleotides, the CDR3 is TGTGCCAGCCGGGGGACAGGGCGGGACACTGAAGCTTTCTTT. It is translated as CASRGTGRDTEAFF.

Details on this clone: Other DNA variants within this sample encode the same CDR3. The CDR3 reads CATSRGGGETQYF. CDR3 DNA sequence: TGTGCCACCAGCAGGGGAGGGGGAGAGACCCAGTACTTC. The V call is TRBV15, the J call TRBJ2-5, with D perhaps matching TRBD2 (7 bases). Trimming cost V 3 bases and J 4 bases, with 9 bases left between them. Germline V gene sequence: CDR1 LNHNV, CDR2 YYDKDF (reference sequence). The CDR3 is 13 residues long.

This clone has just a few counts. The chain employs TRBV7-2 and TRBJ1-2; D gene ambiguous. The germline V and J ends were trimmed by 5 bases and 5 bases, with 9 bases remaining between them. The CDR3 covers 12 residues. The germline gives CDR1 SGHTA, CDR2 FQGNSA. This CDR3 is CASSPDGYGYTF. Here the CDR3 DNA reads TGTGCCAGCAGCCCCGACGGGTATGGCTACACCTTC.